This is a list of T cell receptor beta chains from one sample in a study of blood T cell repertoires in COVID-19. Profiling relied on immunoSEQ multiplex PCR, and the TCRdb table lists in-frame clones only, not all of them. This sample has hundreds of thousands of clones, with roughly nine tenths found just once. Material: PBMCs or T cells enriched from blood (not recorded which). The origin of the receptors is a woman between 45 and 65 years old in a cohort exposed to, infected with or recovered from COVID-19 (not recorded which). Both conserved end residues are part of each CDR3. A D gene is named only where the DNA matches it firmly. Only part of the rows carry a size: once, few, many, or a class if the clone is expanded.

J gene: TRBJ1-3
V gene: TRBV5-4
D gene: .
clone size: .
CDR3 DNA: TGTGCCAGCAGCTTGGCCACGGGACTCGGAAACACCATATATTTT
CDR3 protein: CASSLATGLGNTIYF

J gene: TRBJ2-3
V gene: TRBV9
D gene: .
clone size: once
CDR3 DNA: TGTGCCAGCAGCCCCTTCGACAGTATGAGCACAGATACGCAGTATTTT
CDR3 protein: CASSPFDSMSTDTQYF

J gene: TRBJ2-2
V gene: TRBV7-3
D gene: .
clone size: .
CDR3 DNA: TGTGCCAGCAGCACGTTTCGGACACGCGCGAACCCGAACACCGGGGAGCTGTTTTTT
CDR3 protein: CASSTFRTRANPNTGELFF

J gene: TRBJ2-3
V gene: TRBV2
D gene: TRBD2
clone size: .
CDR3 DNA: TGTGCCAGCGCAATAGCGGGGGATAAAACAGATACGCAGTATTTT
CDR3 protein: CASAIAGDKTDTQYF

J gene: TRBJ2-7
V gene: TRBV10-3
D gene: .
clone size: .
CDR3 DNA: TGTGCCATCAGTGAGGGTCTTGGCAGGTCCTACGAGCAGTACTTC
CDR3 protein: CAISEGLGRSYEQYF

J gene: TRBJ2-2
V gene: TRBV9
D gene: TRBD2
clone size: .
CDR3 DNA: TGTGCCAGCAGCGTAACTAGCGGGGGGACCGGGGAGCTGTTTTTT
CDR3 protein: CASSVTSGGTGELFF

J gene: TRBJ1-1
V gene: TRBV11-1
D gene: .
clone size: .
CDR3 DNA: TGTGCCAGCAGCTCCACTCAGGGCGGAAACACTGAAGCTTTCTTT
CDR3 protein: CASSSTQGGNTEAFF

J gene: TRBJ1-1
V gene: TRBV2
D gene: .
clone size: .
CDR3 DNA: TGTGCCAGCAGTGAGGTGATCTACAACACTGAAGCTTTCTTT
CDR3 protein: CASSEVIYNTEAFF

J gene: TRBJ2-4
V gene: TRBV28
D gene: TRBD1
clone size: few
CDR3 DNA: TGTGCCAGCAACTCAGCCGGGACAGGGGAAAACATTCAGTACTTC
CDR3 protein: CASNSAGTGENIQYF

J gene: TRBJ1-2
V gene: TRBV2
D gene: .
clone size: once
CDR3 DNA: TGTGCCAGCAGTGGCCAGGCCCCCATGGATGGCTACACCTTC
CDR3 protein: CASSGQAPMDGYTF

J gene: TRBJ1-2
V gene: TRBV1
D gene: .
clone size: few
CDR3 DNA: TGCACCAGCAGCCAAGATGGAACAGGGAGCTCCTATGGCTACACCTTC
CDR3 protein: CTSSQDGTGSSYGYTF

J gene: TRBJ1-2
V gene: TRBV27
D gene: TRBD1
clone size: .
CDR3 DNA: TGTGCCAGCAGTTTATCTAGGGGGACAGGACCCTATGGCTACACCTTC
CDR3 protein: CASSLSRGTGPYGYTF

J gene: TRBJ2-7
V gene: TRBV28
D gene: .
clone size: once
CDR3 DNA: TGTGCCACCAGACCGACAGGCCCAGAAGAGCAGTACTTC
CDR3 protein: CATRPTGPEEQYF

J gene: TRBJ1-2
V gene: TRBV4-3
D gene: .
clone size: .
CDR3 DNA: TGCGCCAGCAGCCAAGGCGTCTGGGGGCTCTACACCTTC
CDR3 protein: CASSQGVWGLYTF

J gene: TRBJ1-6
V gene: TRBV9
D gene: TRBD1
clone size: .
CDR3 DNA: TGTGCCAGCAGCAGACAGGGGAACAATTCACCCCTCCACTTT
CDR3 protein: CASSRQGNNSPLHF

J gene: TRBJ2-2
V gene: TRBV24-1
D gene: TRBD1
clone size: .
CDR3 DNA: TGTGCCACTTCCGTACAGGGGGACCCCGGGGAGCTGTTTTTT
CDR3 protein: CATSVQGDPGELFF

J gene: TRBJ2-1
V gene: TRBV7-2
D gene: TRBD2
clone size: .
CDR3 DNA: TGTGCCAGCAGCCAGACTAGCGGGGGATACAATGAGCAGTTCTTC
CDR3 protein: CASSQTSGGYNEQFF

J gene: TRBJ2-3
V gene: TRBV6-5
D gene: TRBD2
clone size: .
CDR3 DNA: TGTGCCAGCACCTACGGGAGGGCACTGACAGATACGCAGTATTTT
CDR3 protein: CASTYGRALTDTQYF